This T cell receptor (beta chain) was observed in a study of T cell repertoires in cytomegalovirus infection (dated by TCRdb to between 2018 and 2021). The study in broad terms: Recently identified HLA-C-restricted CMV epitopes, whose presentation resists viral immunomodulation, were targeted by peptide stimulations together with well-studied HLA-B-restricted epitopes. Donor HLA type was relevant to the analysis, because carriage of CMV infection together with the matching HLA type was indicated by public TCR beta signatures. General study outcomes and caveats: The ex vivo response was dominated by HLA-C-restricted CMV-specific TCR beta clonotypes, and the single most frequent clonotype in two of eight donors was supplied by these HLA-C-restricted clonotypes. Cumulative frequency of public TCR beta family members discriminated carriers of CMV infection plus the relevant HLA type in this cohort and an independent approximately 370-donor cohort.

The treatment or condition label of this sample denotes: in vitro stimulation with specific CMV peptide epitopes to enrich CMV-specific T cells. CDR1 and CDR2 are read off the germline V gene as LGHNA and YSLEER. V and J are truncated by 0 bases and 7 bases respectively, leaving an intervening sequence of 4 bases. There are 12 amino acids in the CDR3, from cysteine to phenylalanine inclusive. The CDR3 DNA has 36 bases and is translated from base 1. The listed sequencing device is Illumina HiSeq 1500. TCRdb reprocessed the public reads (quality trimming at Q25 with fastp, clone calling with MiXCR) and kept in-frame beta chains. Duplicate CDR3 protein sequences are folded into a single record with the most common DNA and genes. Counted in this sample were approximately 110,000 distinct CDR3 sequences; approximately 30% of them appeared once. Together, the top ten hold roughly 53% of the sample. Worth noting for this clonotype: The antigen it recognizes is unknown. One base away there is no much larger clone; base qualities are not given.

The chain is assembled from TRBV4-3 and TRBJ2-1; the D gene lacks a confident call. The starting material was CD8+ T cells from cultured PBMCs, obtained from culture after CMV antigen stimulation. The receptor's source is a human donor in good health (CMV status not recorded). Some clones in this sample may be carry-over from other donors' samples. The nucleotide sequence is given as TGCGCCAGCAGCCAAGAGGGGAATGAGCAGTTCTTC. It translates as CASSQEGNEQFF.